This paragraph reports one TCR beta chain. Its antigen is currently not known. No base quality information exists; no much larger clone differs at one position. The data are from a study of PD-1 blockade in classical Hodgkin lymphoma (dated by TCRdb to the early 2020s). About the study as a whole: Nivolumab dosing was 3 mg/kg intravenously every 2 weeks, continuing until either disease progression or unacceptable toxicity. The study used CyTOF and TCR beta sequencing to define a peripheral blood immune signature of response to PD-1 blockade in classical Hodgkin lymphoma.

The Qiagen DNeasy kit was used to extract genomic DNA both from unsorted PBMCs and from the negatively selected CD4+ and CD8+ fractions. TCR beta CDR3 regions were subjected to amplification by immunoSEQ multiplex PCR with primers that anneal to V and J segments. Amplification bias was minimized using a synthetic immune receptor repertoire, and residual bias was removed computationally after sequencing. The original pipeline was this. Custom Python scripts were used to quantify repertoire diversity as the Shannon entropy index. Unsorted, CD4+ and CD8+ repertoires were analyzed separately, except for combined analyses in which CD4+ and CD8+ sequences were merged in silico. A clone was considered expanded if an increase in frequency of at least 2-fold after treatment relative to C1D1 was found, and a pseudocount of 0.5 was applied to clones undetected at baseline. Singleton clones were defined as clones with 0 or 1 copy at C1D1, and non-singleton clones were defined as clones with 2 or more copies. Clones expanded in unsorted samples were assigned a CD4+, CD8+ or unknown annotation through matching of protein sequences in sorted samples from the same patient. Diversity changes from C1D1 to C4D1 were tested in paired samples using Wilcoxon tests. The clones in this table, taken by TCRdb from immuneACCESS, are in-frame only. Not every clone is retained; where verified, under half of the shortfall comes from an unresolved V gene, and the cause of the rest is unknown. The D gene and trimming were derived from the DNA, and the V and J assignments and clone size from that table. Across this sample there are about 98,000 clones, with around 81% seen only once. The ten most abundant clones make up 16% of the sample.

Per the germline V gene, ENHRY is the CDR1 and SYGVKD is the CDR2. Trimming costs V 10 bases and J 5 bases, and their ends lie 20 bases apart. The CDR3, from cysteine to phenylalanine, totals 14 residues. Left in the record is the CDR3 DNA by itself, 42 bases read in frame from the first base. Findings and caveats that apply to the study as a whole: Only a single clinical trial cohort was studied, and what caused the repertoire differences, possibly disease activity or prior therapy, remained undefined. Among trial patients, those achieving complete response had baseline diversity similar to that of newly diagnosed patients, while diversity was significantly lower in partial responders and progressors. A significant rise by C4D1 was seen in CD4+ but not CD8+ TCR diversity (p=0.0027 vs p=0.16), with the rise being most apparent in complete responders (p=0.02). Baseline TCR diversity was reported to be lower in newly diagnosed patients than in healthy donors and to be lower still in relapsed/refractory patients. Diversity was lower in patients who began nivolumab less than 1 year after ASCT, so these patients were left out of later analyses to avoid confounding by immune reconstitution.

Reading the label with the study, this specimen's time point is: cycle 2 day 1 (C2D1) of nivolumab. Every trial patient had relapsed after autologous stem cell transplantation, and cohorts A, B and C differed in prior brentuximab vedotin exposure. The trial cohort comprised 60 or so patients with relapsed/refractory classical Hodgkin lymphoma whose best overall responses were complete response, partial response or progressive disease. Single-agent nivolumab was administered to trial patients in the multi-cohort phase II CheckMate 205 trial. An independent review committee assessed best overall response by applying the 2007 International Working Group response criteria. Trial PBMCs were collected immediately before nivolumab initiation (C1D1) and during therapy at cycle 2 day 1 and cycle 4 day 1. Peripheral blood was collected in 8 mL Vacutainer Cell Preparation Tubes, from which PBMCs were isolated by centrifugation and then cryopreserved.

This receptor was identified in a human donor with classical Hodgkin lymphoma. Specimen: peripheral blood mononuclear cells (PBMCs), collected before the second cycle of nivolumab. Recombination joined TRBV10-3 with TRBJ2-5; TRBD1 is a weak D gene call, 5 bases matching. The CDR3 region reads CATKTGQQTETQYF. The DNA sequence is given as TGTGCCACCAAGACCGGACAACAGACGGAGACCCAGTACTTC.